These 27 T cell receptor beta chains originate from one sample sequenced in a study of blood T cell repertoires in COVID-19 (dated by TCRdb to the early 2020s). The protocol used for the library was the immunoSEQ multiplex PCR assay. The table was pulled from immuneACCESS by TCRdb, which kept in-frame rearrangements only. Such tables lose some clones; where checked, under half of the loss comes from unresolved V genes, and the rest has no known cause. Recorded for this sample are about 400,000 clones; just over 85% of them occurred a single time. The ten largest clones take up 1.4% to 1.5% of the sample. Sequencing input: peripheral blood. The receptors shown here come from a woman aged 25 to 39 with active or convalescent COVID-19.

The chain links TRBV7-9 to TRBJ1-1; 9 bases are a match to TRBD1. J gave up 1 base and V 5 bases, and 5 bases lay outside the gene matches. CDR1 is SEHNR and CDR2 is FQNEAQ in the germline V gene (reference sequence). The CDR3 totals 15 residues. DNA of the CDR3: TGTGCCAGCAGCCCTGGACAGGGGTCGAACACTGAAGCTTTCTTT. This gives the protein CASSPGQGSNTEAFF.

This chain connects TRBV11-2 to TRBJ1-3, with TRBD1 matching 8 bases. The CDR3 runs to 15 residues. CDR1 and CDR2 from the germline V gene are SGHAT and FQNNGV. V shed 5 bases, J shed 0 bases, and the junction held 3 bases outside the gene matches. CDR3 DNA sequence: TGTGCCAGCAGCACAGGGGGTTCCTCTGGAAACACCATATATTTT. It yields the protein CASSTGGSSGNTIYF. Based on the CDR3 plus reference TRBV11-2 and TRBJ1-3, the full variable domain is EAGVAQSPRYKIIEKRQSVAFWCNPISGHATLYWYQQILGQGPKLLIQFQNNGVVDDSQLPKDRFSAERLKGVDSTLKIQPAKLEDSAVYLCASSTGGSSGNTIYFGEGSWLTVV.

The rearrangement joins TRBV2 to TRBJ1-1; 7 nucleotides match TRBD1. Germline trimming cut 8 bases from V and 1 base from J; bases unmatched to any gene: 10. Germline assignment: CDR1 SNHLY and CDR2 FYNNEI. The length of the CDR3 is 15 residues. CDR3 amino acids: CASAGIGTANTEAFF. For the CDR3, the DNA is TGTGCCAGCGCAGGTATAGGGACAGCGAACACTGAAGCTTTCTTT. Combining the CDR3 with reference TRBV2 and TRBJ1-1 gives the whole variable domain EPEVTQTPSHQVTQMGQEVILRCVPISNHLYFYWYRQILGQKVEFLVSFYNNEISEKSEIFDDQFSVERPDGSNFTLKIRSTKLEDSAMYFCASAGIGTANTEAFFGQGTRLTVV.

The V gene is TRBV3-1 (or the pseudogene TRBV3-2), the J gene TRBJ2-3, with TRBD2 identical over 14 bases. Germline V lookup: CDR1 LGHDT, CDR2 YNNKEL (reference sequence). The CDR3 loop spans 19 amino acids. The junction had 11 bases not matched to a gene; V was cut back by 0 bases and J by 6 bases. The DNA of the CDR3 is TGTGCCAGCAGCCAAGATCTATGGGGACTAGCGGGAGTAGCCGATACGCAGTATTTT. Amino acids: CASSQDLWGLAGVADTQYF.

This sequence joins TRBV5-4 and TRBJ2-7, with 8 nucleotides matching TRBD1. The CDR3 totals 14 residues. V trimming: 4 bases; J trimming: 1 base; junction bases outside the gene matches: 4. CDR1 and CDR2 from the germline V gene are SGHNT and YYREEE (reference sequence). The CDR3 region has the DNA TGTGCCAGCAGCGCCGGGACAGGTTCCTACGAGCAGTACTTC. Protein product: CASSAGTGSYEQYF.

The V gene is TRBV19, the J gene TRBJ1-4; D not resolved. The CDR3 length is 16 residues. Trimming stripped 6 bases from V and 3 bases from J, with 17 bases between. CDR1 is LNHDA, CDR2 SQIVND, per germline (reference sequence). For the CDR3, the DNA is TGTGCCAGTAGAGCTAGTGAGGCGGCGGCTAATGAAAAACTGTTTTTT. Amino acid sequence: CASRASEAAANEKLFF.

The CDR3 coding sequence is TGTGCCAGCAGCCTGAGCCCCTACGAGCAGTACTTC. Its translation is CASSLSPYEQYF. The V gene is TRBV5-4, the J gene TRBJ2-7; D remains ambiguous. This CDR3 comprises 12 residues. The V gene's germline CDR1 is SGHNT and CDR2 YYREEE (reference sequence). V lost 4 bases, J lost 2 bases, and 7 bases lay in between.

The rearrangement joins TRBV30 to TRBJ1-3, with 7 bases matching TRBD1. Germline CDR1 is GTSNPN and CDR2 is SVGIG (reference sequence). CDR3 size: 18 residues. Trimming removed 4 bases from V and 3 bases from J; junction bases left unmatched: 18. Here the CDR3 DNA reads TGTGCCTGGATCCGGGACAGTTTGTTCGGACGGTTTGGAAACACCATATATTTT. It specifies CAWIRDSLFGRFGNTIYF.

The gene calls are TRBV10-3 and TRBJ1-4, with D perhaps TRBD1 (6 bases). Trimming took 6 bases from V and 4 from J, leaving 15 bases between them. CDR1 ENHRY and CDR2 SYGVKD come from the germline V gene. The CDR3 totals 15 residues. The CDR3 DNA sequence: TGTGCCATCAGCCTTACTACAGGGTTTAATGAAAAACTGTTTTTT. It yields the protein CAISLTTGFNEKLFF.

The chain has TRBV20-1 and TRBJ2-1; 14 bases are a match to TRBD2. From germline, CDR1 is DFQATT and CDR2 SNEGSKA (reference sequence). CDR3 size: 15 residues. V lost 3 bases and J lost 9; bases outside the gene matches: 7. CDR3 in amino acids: CSASGGTSGSGEQFF. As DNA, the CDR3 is TGCAGTGCTAGTGGCGGGACTAGCGGGAGCGGTGAGCAGTTCTTC.

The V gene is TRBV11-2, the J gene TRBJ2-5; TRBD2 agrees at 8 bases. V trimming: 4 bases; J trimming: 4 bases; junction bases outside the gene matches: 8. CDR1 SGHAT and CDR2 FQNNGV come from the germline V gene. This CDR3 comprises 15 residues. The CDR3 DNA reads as TGTGCCAGCAGCTCGCACTCGGGGGGGGTAGAGACCCAGTACTTC. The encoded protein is CASSSHSGGVETQYF.

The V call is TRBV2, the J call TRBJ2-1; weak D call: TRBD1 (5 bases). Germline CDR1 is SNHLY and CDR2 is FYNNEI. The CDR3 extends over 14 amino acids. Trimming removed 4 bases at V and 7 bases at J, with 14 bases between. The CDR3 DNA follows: TGTGCCAGCAGTGTCCAGGGTGTGAGGAATGAGCAGTTCTTC. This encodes CASSVQGVRNEQFF.

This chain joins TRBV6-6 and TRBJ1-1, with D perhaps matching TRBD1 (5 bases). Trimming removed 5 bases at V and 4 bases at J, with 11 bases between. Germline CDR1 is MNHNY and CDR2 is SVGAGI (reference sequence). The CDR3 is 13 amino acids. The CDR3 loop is CASSLGGSTEAFF. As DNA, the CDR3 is TGTGCCAGCAGTCTGGGGGGGTCCACTGAAGCTTTCTTT.

CDR3 in DNA: TGTGCCAGCAGCTTAGTTGGACAGGGCCTATCTGGAAACACCATATATTTT. This sequence encodes CASSLVGQGLSGNTIYF. This chain uses TRBV7-2 with TRBJ1-3; 8 nucleotides match TRBD1. Germline loops: CDR1 SGHTA, CDR2 FQGNSA. The V segment lost 1 base and the J segment 1 base; nucleotides outside the gene matches: 6. CDR3 size: 17 residues.

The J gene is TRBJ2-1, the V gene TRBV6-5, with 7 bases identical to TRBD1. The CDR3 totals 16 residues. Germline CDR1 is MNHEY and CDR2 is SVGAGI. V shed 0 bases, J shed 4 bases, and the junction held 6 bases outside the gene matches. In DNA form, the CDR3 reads TGTGCCAGCAGTTACTCGACAGGGTCTGGATACAATGAGCAGTTCTTC. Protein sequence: CASSYSTGSGYNEQFF.

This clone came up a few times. The CDR3 protein is CASSVGQRNTEAFF. For the CDR3, the DNA is TGTGCCAGCAGCGTGGGACAAAGGAACACTGAAGCTTTCTTT. V usage is TRBV9 and J usage is TRBJ1-1, with D maybe TRBD1 (6 bases). The CDR3 extends over 14 amino acids. Looked up from germline, CDR1 is SGDLS and CDR2 is YYNGEE. Trimming took off 2 bases at V and 1 base at J, with 9 bases between the two ends.

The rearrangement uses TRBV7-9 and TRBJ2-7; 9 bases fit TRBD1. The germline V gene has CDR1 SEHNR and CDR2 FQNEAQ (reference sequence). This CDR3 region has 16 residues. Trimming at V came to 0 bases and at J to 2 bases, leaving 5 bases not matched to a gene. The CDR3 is CASSLASGQGPYEQYF. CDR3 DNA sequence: TGTGCCAGCAGCTTAGCGTCGGGACAGGGACCCTACGAGCAGTACTTC.

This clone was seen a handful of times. Written as DNA, the CDR3 is TGCGCCAGCAGCCAGACTAGCAGCTCCTACGAGCAGTACTTC. Amino acids: CASSQTSSSYEQYF. The chain carries TRBV5-1 and TRBJ2-7; 7 nucleotides line up with TRBD2. Germline CDR1 reads SGHRS; CDR2 reads YFSETQ. This CDR3 has 14 amino acids. V lost 4 bases to trimming and J lost 0 bases; unmatched junction nucleotides: 4.

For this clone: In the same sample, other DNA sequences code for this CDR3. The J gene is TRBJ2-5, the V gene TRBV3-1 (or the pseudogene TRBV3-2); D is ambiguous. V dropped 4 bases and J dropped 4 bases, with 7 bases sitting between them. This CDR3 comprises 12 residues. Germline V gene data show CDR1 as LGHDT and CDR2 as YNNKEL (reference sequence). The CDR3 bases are TGTGCCAGCAGCCTTTCAGGAGAGACCCAGTACTTC. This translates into CASSLSGETQYF.

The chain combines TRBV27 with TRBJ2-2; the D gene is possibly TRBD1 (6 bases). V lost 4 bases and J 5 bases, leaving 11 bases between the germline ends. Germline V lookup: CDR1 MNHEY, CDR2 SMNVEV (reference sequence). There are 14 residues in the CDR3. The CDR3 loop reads CASSWQGITGELFF. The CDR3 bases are TGTGCCAGCAGTTGGCAGGGGATAACCGGGGAGCTGTTTTTT.

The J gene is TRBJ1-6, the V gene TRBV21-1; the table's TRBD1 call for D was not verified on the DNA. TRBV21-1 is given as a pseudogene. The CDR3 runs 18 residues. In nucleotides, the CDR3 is TGTGCCAGCAGCAAAGTGGGGACAGGGGGCTTTGGTTATTCACCCCTCCACTTT. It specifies CASSKVGTGGFGYSPLHF.

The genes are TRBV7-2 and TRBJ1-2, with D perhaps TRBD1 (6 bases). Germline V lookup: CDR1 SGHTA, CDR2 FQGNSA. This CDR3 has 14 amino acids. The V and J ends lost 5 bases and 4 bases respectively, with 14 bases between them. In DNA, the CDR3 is TGTGCCAGCAGCCCCCCGGACAGAGCCTATGGCTACACCTTC. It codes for CASSPPDRAYGYTF. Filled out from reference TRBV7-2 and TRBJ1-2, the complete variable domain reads GAGVSQSPSNKVTEKGKDVELRCDPISGHTALYWYRQSLGQGLEFLIYFQGNSAPDKSGLPSDRFSAERTGGSVSTLTIQRTQQEDSAVYLCASSPPDRAYGYTFGSGTRLTVV.

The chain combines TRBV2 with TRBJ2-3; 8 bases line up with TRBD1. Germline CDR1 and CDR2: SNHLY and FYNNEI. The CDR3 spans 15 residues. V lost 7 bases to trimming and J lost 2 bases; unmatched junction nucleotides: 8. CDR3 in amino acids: CASIVQGADTDTQYF. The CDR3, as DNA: TGTGCCAGCATCGTCCAGGGGGCTGACACAGATACGCAGTATTTT.

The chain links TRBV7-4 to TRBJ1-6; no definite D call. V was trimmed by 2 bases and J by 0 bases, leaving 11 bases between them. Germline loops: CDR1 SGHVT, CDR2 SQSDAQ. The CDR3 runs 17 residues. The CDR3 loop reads CASSLIQVSSYNSPLHF. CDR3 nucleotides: TGTGCCAGCAGCTTAATTCAGGTTAGCTCCTATAATTCACCCCTCCACTTT.

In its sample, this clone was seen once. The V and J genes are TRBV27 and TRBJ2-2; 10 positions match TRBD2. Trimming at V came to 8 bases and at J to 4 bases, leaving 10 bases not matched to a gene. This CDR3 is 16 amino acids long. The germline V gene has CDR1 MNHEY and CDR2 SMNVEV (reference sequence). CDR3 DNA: TGTGCCAGCTGGGGGCTAGCGGGAGTGAGCACCGGGGAGCTGTTTTTT. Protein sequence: CASWGLAGVSTGELFF.

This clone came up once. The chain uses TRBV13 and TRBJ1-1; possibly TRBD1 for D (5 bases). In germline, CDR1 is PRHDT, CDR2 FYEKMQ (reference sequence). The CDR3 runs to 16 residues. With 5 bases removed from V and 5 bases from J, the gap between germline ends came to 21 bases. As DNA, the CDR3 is TGTGCCAGCAGCCCCGGAGGGGAAGGGTTAAAGACTGAAGCTTTCTTT. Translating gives CASSPGGEGLKTEAFF. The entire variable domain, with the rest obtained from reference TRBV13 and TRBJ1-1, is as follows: AAGVIQSPRHLIKEKRETATLKCYPIPRHDTVYWYQQGPGQDPQFLISFYEKMQSDKGSIPDRFSAQQFSDYHSELNMSSLELGDSALYFCASSPGGEGLKTEAFFGQGTRLTVV.

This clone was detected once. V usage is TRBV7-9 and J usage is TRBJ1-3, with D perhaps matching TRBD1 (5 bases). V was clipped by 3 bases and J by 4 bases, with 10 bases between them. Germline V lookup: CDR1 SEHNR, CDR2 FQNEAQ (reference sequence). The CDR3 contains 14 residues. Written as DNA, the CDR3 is TGTGCCAGCAGCTTGGAGGGGTCGGGAAACACCATATATTTT. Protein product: CASSLEGSGNTIYF.